This TCR beta chain was captured by sequencing in a study of human T cells and chemical hapten exposure. On the study more broadly: Per-sample variation in TCR yield stemmed mainly from small pooled library volume differences.

General study findings and limits: In the PT1 data, expanded TCR counts showed a positive correlation with patch test score. Given that the donors had alopecia, their immune response may differ from that seen in healthy people.

V lost 0 bases and J lost 7, with 13 bases in between. CDR1 and CDR2 from the germline V gene are MGHRA and YSYEKL. The CDR3 is 15 amino acids. This clonotype turned up a few times. Its antigen is as yet unknown. Regarding time point: patch test 3, about 24 weeks after DPC sensitization. Indicated treatment: therapeutic diphenylcyclopropenone sensitization with weekly scalp DPC. It was unfractionated whole blood from which total RNA was extracted. Per the original data handling: From around 20,000 to 690,000 TCRs were found per sample, with a median of around 96,000. TCRdb recomputed calls from the RACE reads with MiXCR, one row per CDR3 protein. The V and J calls and clone size are TCRdb's, not the authors'. The sample consists of 35,000 to 45,000 distinct CDR3 sequences, roughly 13% of them appearing once.

The rearrangement uses TRBV4-1 and TRBJ2-1, with D perhaps TRBD1 or TRBD2 (5 bases each). The TCR sequence derives from a woman aged 40 to 55 with alopecia areata. Some clones in this sample may be carry-over from other donors' samples. Sequenced material: whole blood, taken in connection with sensitization to the hapten diphenylcyclopropenone (DPC). The CDR3 spells CASSQDRAGWNEQFF. Written as DNA, the CDR3 is TGCGCCAGCAGCCAAGACAGGGCGGGCTGGAATGAGCAGTTCTTC.